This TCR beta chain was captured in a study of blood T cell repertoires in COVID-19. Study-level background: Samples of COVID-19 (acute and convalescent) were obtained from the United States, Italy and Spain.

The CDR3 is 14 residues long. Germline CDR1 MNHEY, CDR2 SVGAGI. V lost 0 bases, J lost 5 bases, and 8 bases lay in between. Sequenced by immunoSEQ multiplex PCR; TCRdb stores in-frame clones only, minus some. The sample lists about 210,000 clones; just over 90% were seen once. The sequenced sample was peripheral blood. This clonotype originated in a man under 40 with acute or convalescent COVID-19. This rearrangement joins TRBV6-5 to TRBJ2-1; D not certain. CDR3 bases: TGTGCCAGCAGTTACTCGAGTCCCAACAATGAGCAGTTCTTC. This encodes CASSYSSPNNEQFF.